These 4 T cell receptor beta chains were all obtained from the same sample, sequenced in a study of T cell responses to AZD1222 COVID-19 vaccine. The data were produced by immunoSEQ multiplex PCR, yet TCRdb's version contains in-frame clones alone and is incomplete. This sample has 140,000 to 150,000 clones, with more than 70% found just once. Source: peripheral blood, taken on day 0 of AZD1222 vaccination. The receptors come from an adult in good health.

The chain is built from TRBV6-4 and TRBJ1-5, with D uncertain. Germline loops: CDR1 MRHNA, CDR2 SNTAGT. The CDR3 length is 16 residues. V lost 6 bases and J lost 2, with 17 bases in between. CDR3 loop: CASRPQEVAGNQPQHF. CDR3 DNA: TGTGCCAGCAGGCCCCAAGAAGTCGCGGGCAATCAGCCCCAGCATTTT.

J is TRBJ1-1 and V is TRBV18, with TRBD1 identical over 8 bases. CDR1 and CDR2 (germline): KGHSH, LQKENI. The CDR3 runs to 15 residues. The V segment lost 3 bases and the J segment 7 bases; nucleotides outside the gene matches: 10. This CDR3 reads CASSPGLQGVGEAFF. The CDR3 bases are TGTGCCAGCTCACCCGGATTACAGGGGGTGGGTGAAGCTTTCTTT.

The chain uses TRBV6-5 and TRBJ1-1; TRBD1 aligns across 9 bases. Looked up from germline, CDR1 is MNHEY and CDR2 is SVGAGI. J lost 1 base, V lost 4 bases, and 7 bases had no gene match. The CDR3 length is 16 residues. The CDR3 nucleotides read TGTGCCAGCAGTTCTCGGACAGGGGAGGCGAACACTGAAGCTTTCTTT. The encoded protein is CASSSRTGEANTEAFF.

The V gene is TRBV7-9, the J gene TRBJ1-1; TRBD1 matches at 7 bases. V shed 5 bases, J shed 3 bases, and the junction held 12 bases outside the gene matches. The CDR3 consists of 16 residues. CDR1 is SEHNR and CDR2 is FQNEAQ in the germline V gene (reference sequence). The chain's CDR3 is CASSVTYRGTDTEAFF. The CDR3 DNA reads TGTGCCAGCAGCGTAACTTACAGGGGAACGGACACTGAAGCTTTCTTT.